This T cell receptor (beta chain) was recorded in a study of identical twins. TCRdb used MiXCR to reprocess the 5' RACE reads, holding one entry per CDR3 protein. Seen here are some 200,000 distinct CDR3 sequences, 7.5% observed once, and the top ten hold 1.9%. Trimming left V 2 bases short and J 8 bases short, with 16 bases between. The CDR3 length is 15 residues. Germline V gives CDR1 KGHSH, CDR2 LQKENI. This clonotype was detected ten times or more. These data were also filed under a second study, of yellow fever vaccine responses in identical twins.

Source material: memory (CD45RO+) T cells sorted from blood. The chain couples TRBV18 to TRBJ2-1, with unresolved D. The TCR sequence derives from a woman aged 18-29 years in good health. The CDR3 region has the DNA TGTGCCAGCTCACCATGGTCCGGACCACAAGATGAGCAGTTCTTC. This translates into CASSPWSGPQDEQFF.